This T cell receptor beta chain was obtained from a study of OX40 agonist ivuxolimab in advanced cancers. Study-level background: The costimulatory receptor OX40 (CD134) was targeted by ivuxolimab, a fully human IgG2 agonistic monoclonal antibody. Intravenous ivuxolimab was administered to patients every 2 weeks at six dose levels: 0.01, 0.1, 0.3, 1.5, 3 and 10 mg/kg. Of the 50 to 55 dose-escalation patients, hepatocellular carcinoma was present in 19, melanoma in around 15, renal cell carcinoma in 9 and head and neck cancer in 9. In the dose-escalation cohort, around four fifths of patients were male, and the mean age was 60 years with a range of roughly 23 to 90. Prior anti-PD-1, anti-PD-L1 or anti-CTLA-4 therapy was permitted, and checkpoint inhibitors had been received by less than 45% of dose-escalation patients. Three dose-escalation patients achieved partial responses, one with hepatocellular carcinoma and two with cutaneous melanoma. Peripheral TCRbeta sequencing was intended to test whether TCR sequence diversity was altered and clonal T-cell expansion was caused by ivuxolimab. The paper reports the monotherapy dose-escalation portion (N = 52 patients) of the phase I ivuxolimab trial.

V and J lose 3 bases and 1 base, and a span of 10 bases separates them. Via the germline V gene, CDR1 is SGHRS and CDR2 YFSETQ. The CDR3 goes from the cysteine to the phenylalanine over 14 residues. The DNA shown is the 42-base CDR3, in frame from base 1. Genomic DNA was extracted from sorted cells for sequencing of the TCRbeta CDR3 region. TCRbeta CDR3 regions were sequenced using the immunoSEQ Assay. TCRdb holds this immuneACCESS table with in-frame rearrangements only. Some clones are missing; in checked studies, unresolved V genes explain under half, and the rest has no known cause. The sample records around 61,000 clones, 82% of which are singletons. The ten top clones hold 0.4% to 0.55% of the sample. Patients with autoimmune disease history or receiving systemic immunosuppression were excluded from the trial. In every dose cohort, peripheral blood was drawn for TCR sequencing at baseline, cycle 4 day 1, and cycle 7 day 1. Samples came from an open-label, multicenter, first-in-human phase I dose-escalation trial of ivuxolimab. Adults with locally advanced or metastatic head and neck squamous cell, hepatocellular, melanoma or renal cell carcinoma were enrolled in the trial. CD4+ and CD8+ T cells were sorted separately from peripheral blood before TCR sequencing.

Overall study results and their limits: In the 0.1-3.0 mg/kg groups, partial responders had among the lowest normalized peripheral clonal expansion, particularly in CD8+ T cells. Antigen specificity was not determined for the clonally expanded peripheral T cells. After ivuxolimab, expanded clones were on average more numerous among CD8+ T cells than among CD4+ T cells. Low levels of normalized T-cell clonal expansion were also shown by some nonresponding patients. At doses of 0.1 to 3.0 mg/kg, clonal expansion of both CD4+ and CD8+ blood T cells was observed from baseline to week 6.

As regards this clone: Its antigen has not been determined. Per-base qualities were not stored, and no clone one base away is much larger.

The sequenced sample was CD4+ or CD8+ T cells sorted from blood, obtained in a trial of the OX40 agonist ivuxolimab. The receptor was isolated from an adult with an advanced solid tumor such as melanoma, head and neck, liver or kidney cancer. The chain is assembled from TRBV5-1 and TRBJ1-1, with the D gene not clear enough to name. The nucleotide sequence reads as follows: TGCGCCAGCAGCTGGGGAGTAGAGAACACTGAAGCTTTCTTT. Its amino acids are CASSWGVENTEAFF.